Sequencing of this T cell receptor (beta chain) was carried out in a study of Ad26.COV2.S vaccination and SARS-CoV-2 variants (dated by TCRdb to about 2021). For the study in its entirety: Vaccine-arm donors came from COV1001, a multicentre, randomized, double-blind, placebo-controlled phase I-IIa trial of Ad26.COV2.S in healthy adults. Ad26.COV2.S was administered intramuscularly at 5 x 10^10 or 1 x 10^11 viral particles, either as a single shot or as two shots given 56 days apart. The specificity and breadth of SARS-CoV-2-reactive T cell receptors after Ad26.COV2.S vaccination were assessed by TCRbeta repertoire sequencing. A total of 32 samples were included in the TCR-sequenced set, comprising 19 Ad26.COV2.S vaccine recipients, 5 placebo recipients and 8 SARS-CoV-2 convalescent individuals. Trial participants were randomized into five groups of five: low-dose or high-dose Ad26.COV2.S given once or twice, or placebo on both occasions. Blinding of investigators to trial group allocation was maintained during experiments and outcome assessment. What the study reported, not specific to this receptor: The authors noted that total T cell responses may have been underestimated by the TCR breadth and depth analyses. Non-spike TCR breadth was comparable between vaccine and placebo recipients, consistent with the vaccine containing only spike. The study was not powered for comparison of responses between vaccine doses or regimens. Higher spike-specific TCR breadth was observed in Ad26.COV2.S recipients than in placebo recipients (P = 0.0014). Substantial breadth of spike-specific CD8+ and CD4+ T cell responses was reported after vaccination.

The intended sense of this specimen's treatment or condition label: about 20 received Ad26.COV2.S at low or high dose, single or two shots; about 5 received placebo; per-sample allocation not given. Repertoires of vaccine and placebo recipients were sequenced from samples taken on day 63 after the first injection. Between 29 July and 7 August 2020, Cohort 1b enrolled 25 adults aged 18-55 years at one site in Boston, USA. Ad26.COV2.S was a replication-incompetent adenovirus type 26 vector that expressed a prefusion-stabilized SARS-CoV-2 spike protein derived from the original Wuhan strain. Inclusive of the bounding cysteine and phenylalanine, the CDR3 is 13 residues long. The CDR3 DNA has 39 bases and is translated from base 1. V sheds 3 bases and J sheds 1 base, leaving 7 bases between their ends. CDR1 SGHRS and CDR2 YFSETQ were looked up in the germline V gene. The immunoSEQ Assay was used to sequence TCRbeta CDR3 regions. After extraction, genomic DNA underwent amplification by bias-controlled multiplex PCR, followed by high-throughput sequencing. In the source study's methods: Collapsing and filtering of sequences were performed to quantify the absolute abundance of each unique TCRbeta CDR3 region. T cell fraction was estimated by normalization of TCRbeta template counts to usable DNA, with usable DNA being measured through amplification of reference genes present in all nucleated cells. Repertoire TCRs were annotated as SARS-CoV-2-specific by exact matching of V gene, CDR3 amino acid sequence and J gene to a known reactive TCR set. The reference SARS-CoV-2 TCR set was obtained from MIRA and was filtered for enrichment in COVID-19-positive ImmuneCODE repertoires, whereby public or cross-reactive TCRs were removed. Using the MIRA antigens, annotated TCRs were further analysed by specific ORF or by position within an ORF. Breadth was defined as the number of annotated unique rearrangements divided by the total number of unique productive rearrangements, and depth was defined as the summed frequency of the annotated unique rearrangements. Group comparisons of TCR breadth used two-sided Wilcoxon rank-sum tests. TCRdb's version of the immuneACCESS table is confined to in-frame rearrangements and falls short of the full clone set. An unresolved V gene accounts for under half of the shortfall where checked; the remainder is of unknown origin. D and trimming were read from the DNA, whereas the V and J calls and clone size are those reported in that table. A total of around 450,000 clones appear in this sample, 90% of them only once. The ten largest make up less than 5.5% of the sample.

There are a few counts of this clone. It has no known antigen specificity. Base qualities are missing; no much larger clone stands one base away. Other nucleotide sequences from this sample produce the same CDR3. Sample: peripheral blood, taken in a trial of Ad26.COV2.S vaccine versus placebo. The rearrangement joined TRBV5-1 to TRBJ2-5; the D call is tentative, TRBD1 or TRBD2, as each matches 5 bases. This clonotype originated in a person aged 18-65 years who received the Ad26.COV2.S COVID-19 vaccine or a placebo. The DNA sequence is TGCGCCAGCAGCTCCGGGACCCAAGAGACCCAGTACTTC. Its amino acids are CASSSGTQETQYF.